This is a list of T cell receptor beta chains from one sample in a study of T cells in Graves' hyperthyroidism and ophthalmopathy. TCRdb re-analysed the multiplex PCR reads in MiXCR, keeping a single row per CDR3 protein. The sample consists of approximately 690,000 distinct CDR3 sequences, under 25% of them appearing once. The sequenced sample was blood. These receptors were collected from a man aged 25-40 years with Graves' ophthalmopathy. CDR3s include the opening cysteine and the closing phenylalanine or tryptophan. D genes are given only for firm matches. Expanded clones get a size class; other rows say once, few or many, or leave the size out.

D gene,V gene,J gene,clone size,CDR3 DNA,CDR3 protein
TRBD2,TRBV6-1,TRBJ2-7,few,TGTGCCAGCAGTCTGGGACTACTATCCTACGAGCAGTACTTC,CASSLGLLSYEQYF
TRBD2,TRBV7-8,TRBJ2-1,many,TGTGCCAGCAGCCGGACTAGCGGAGACAATGAGCAGTTCTTC,CASSRTSGDNEQFF
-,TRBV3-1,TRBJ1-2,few,TGTGCCAGCAGCCAAGATGGTCTCTATGGCTACACCTTC,CASSQDGLYGYTF
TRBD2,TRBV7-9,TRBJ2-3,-,TGTGCCATCCCACCACGGCTAGCGGGAGATACGCAGTATTTT,CAIPPRLAGDTQYF
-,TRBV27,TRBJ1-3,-,TGTGCCAGCAGTCCCCGCGTTTGGGACGATGTCTCTGGAAACACCATATATTTT,CASSPRVWDDVSGNTIYF
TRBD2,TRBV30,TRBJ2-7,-,TGTGCCTGGGGCCGGGGGGTCTCCTACGAGCAGTACTTC,CAWGRGVSYEQYF
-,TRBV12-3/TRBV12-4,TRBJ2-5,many,TGTGCCAGCAGTTTTCTTCCGGCAGGGGAGCAAGAGACCCAGTACTTC,CASSFLPAGEQETQYF
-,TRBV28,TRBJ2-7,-,TGTGCCAGCAGTTTCAACGGTTACGAGCAGTACTTC,CASSFNGYEQYF
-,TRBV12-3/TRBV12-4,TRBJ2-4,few,TGTGCCAGCAGTCCAGCCGGGACGTCGGTCGGCATTCAGTACTTC,CASSPAGTSVGIQYF
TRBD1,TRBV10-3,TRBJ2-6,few,TGTGCCGCTAGACCGGGACAGGGATTATCCGGGGCCAACGTCCTGACTTTC,CAARPGQGLSGANVLTF
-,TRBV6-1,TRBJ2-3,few,TGTGCCAGCAGCTACCTGGGGGCAGATACGCAGTATTTT,CASSYLGADTQYF
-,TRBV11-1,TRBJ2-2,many,TGTGCCAGCAGCTACCCAGGGAACACCGGGGAGCTGTTTTTT,CASSYPGNTGELFF
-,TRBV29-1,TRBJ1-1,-,TGCAGCGTTGAATCAGAGCGCGGGACTGAAGCTTTCTTT,CSVESERGTEAFF
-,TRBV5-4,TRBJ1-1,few,TGTGCCAGCAGCCGGGAGGCTGAAGCTTTCTTT,CASSREAEAFF
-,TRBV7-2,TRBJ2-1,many,TGTGCCAGCAGCTCCAGGGTCTCCTACAATGAGCAGTTCTTC,CASSSRVSYNEQFF
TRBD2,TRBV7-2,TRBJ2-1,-,TGTGCCAGCAGCACTAGCGGGACGAGCTCCTACAATGAGCAGTTCTTC,CASSTSGTSSYNEQFF
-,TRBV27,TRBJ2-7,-,TGTGCCAGCAGTTTTACGCGAGGAAGAGCTCACGAGCAGTACTTC,CASSFTRGRAHEQYF
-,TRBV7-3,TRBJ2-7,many,TGTGCCAGCACCGACGGAGGGGCCTATTCCTACGAGCAGTACTTC,CASTDGGAYSYEQYF
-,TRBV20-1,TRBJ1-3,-,TGCAGTGTTTCCATTGGAAACACCATATATTTT,CSVSIGNTIYF
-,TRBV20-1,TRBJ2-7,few,TGCAGTGCTAGAGATCCGCGCGGATCCTACGAGCAGTACTTC,CSARDPRGSYEQYF
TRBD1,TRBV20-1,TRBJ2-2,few,TGCAGTGCTACCGGACAGGGGTTCACCGGGGAGCTGTTTTTT,CSATGQGFTGELFF
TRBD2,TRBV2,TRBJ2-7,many,TGTGCCAGCAGTGAAGAAGTAGCGGGAAGCTACGAGCAGTACTTC,CASSEEVAGSYEQYF
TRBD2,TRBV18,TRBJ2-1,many,TGTGCCAGCTCACCGACTAGCGGGGGTTACAATGAGCAGTTCTTC,CASSPTSGGYNEQFF
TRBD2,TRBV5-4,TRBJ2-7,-,TGTGCCAGCAGCGGGAGGACTAGCGGCGTCGACGAGCAGTACTTC,CASSGRTSGVDEQYF
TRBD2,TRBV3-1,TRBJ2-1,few,TGTGCCAGCAGCCAAGATATAGCGGGGACGTACAATGAGCAGTTCTTC,CASSQDIAGTYNEQFF
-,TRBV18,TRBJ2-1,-,TGTGCCAGCCACGATTCGATTTATCGCGACAACAATGAGCAGTTCTTC,CASHDSIYRDNNEQFF
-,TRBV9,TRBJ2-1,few,TGTGCCAGCAGCCAAGGGGGGGGGGGGAGTCGGGTTATAAGTGAGCAGTTCTTC,CASSQGGGGSRVISEQFF
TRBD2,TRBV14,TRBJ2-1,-,TGTGCCAGCGGACGGAGCGGGAAATCGGGCAATGAGCAGTTCTTC,CASGRSGKSGNEQFF
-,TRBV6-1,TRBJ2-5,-,TGTGCCAGCAGTGTAGTGGGAGCAGGGACCCAGTACTTC,CASSVVGAGTQYF
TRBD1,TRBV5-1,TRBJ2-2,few,TGCGCCAGCAGCAGGGGACAGGCTGACACCGGGGAGCTGTTTTTT,CASSRGQADTGELFF
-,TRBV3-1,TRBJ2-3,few,TGTGCCAGCAGCCGTCTAATGCTGTCATCAGATACGCAGTATTTT,CASSRLMLSSDTQYF
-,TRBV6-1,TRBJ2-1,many,TGTGCCAGCAGGCCCGGGCAGGAGGGGTGGAATGAGCAGTTCTTC,CASRPGQEGWNEQFF